These T cell receptor beta chains were read from a single sample in a study of blood T cell repertoires in COVID-19. Clones were read by immunoSEQ multiplex PCR, and TCRdb kept only the in-frame ones, dropping some. The profile covers around 23,000 clones, with under 85% appearing a single time and approximately 6.1% taken by the ten largest. Sequencing input: peripheral blood. The receptor source for this set is a man aged 45-65 years with COVID-19, enrolled during active disease. Each CDR3 is given with its conserved first and last residue. A D gene is named only where the DNA matches it firmly. Clone size is given for some rows only: seen once, a few or many times, or a class if the clone is expanded.

j_call v_call clone_size d_call cdr3_aa cdr3_nt
TRBJ2-5 TRBV30 - TRBD2 CALTSGKGVETQYF TGTGCCTTGACTAGCGGGAAGGGAGTGGAGACCCAGTACTTC
TRBJ1-5 TRBV18 - TRBD1 CASSPDRGDRPQHF TGTGCCAGCTCACCGGACAGGGGGGATCGGCCCCAGCATTTT
TRBJ2-2 TRBV19 - - CASSINPANTGELFF TGTGCCAGTAGTATTAATCCCGCGAACACCGGGGAGCTGTTTTTT
TRBJ1-1 TRBV18 few - CASSPEQVNTEAFF TGTGCCAGCTCACCAGAACAGGTGAACACTGAAGCTTTCTTT
TRBJ1-2 TRBV23-1 few - CASNQLTDYGYTF TGCGCCAGCAATCAGCTGACAGACTATGGCTACACCTTC
TRBJ1-1 TRBV12-3/TRBV12-4 - - CASSFQGNTEAFF TGTGCCAGCAGTTTCCAGGGGAACACTGAAGCTTTCTTT
TRBJ2-5 TRBV5-1 - TRBD2 CASSLWGLPEETQYF TGCGCCAGCAGCTTGTGGGGACTACCTGAAGAGACCCAGTACTTC
TRBJ2-5 TRBV3-1/TRBV3-2 - TRBD1 CASSLPQGVETQYF TGTGCCAGCAGCCTCCCTCAGGGGGTTGAAACCCAGTACTTC
TRBJ1-6 TRBV10-3 - - CAISEQGSGNSPLHF TGTGCCATCAGTGAACAAGGGTCGGGAAATTCACCCCTCCACTTT
TRBJ2-2 TRBV6-5 - TRBD2 CASSYSAGVDTGELFF TGTGCCAGCAGTTACTCCGCGGGAGTCGACACCGGGGAGCTGTTTTTT
TRBJ2-7 TRBV18 - - CASSPPGVMNEQYF TGTGCCAGCTCACCACCGGGAGTGATGAACGAGCAGTACTTC
TRBJ2-1 TRBV9 once - CASSGSSGGHYNEQFF TGTGCCAGCAGCGGTTCTTCAGGGGGGCACTACAATGAGCAGTTCTTC
TRBJ1-1 TRBV5-1 few - CASSLVDTNTEAFF TGCGCCAGCAGCTTGGTAGACACGAACACTGAAGCTTTCTTT
TRBJ2-7 TRBV11-3 few - CASSLDGNYEQYF TGTGCCAGCAGCTTAGACGGGAACTACGAGCAGTACTTC
TRBJ2-2 TRBV19 - TRBD2 CASSIPRLALTGELFF TGTGCCAGTAGTATCCCCCGACTAGCCCTCACCGGGGAGCTGTTTTTT
TRBJ2-1 TRBV25-1 - TRBD2 CASSDPGGSGRANEQFF TGTGCCAGCAGTGACCCGGGAGGTAGCGGGAGAGCCAATGAGCAGTTCTTC
TRBJ2-1 TRBV5-4 - - CASSQDYLAEQFF TGTGCCAGCAGTCAGGACTATCTCGCTGAGCAGTTCTTC
TRBJ2-7 TRBV27 - TRBD1 CASSPAPGQVIHEQYF TGTGCCAGCAGCCCCGCGCCGGGACAGGTGATCCACGAGCAGTACTTC